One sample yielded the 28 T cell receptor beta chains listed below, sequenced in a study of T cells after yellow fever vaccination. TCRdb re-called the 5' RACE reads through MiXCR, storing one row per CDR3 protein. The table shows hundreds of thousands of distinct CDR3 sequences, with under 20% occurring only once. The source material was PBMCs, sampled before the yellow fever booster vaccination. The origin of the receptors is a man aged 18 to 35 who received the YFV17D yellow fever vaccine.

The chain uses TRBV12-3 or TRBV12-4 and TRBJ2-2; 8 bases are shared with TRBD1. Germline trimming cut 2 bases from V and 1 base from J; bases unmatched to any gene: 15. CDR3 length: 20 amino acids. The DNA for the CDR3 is TGTGCCAGCAGTTTAATTTACCCCAGACAGGGGACGGGGAACACCGGGGAGCTGTTTTTT. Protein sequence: CASSLIYPRQGTGNTGELFF.

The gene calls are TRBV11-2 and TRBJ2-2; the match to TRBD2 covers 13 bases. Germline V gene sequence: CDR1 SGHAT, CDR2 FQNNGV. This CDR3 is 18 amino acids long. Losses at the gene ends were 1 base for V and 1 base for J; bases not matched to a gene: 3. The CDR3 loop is CASSLVWTSGGNTGELFF. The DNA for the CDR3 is TGTGCCAGCAGCTTAGTGTGGACTAGCGGGGGGAACACCGGGGAGCTGTTTTTT.

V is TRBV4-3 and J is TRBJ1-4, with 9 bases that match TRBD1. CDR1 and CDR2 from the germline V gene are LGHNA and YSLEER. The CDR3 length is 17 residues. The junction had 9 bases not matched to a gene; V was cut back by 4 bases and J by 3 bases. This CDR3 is CASSRYRGRGANEKLFF. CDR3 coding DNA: TGCGCCAGCAGCCGTTACAGGGGGCGCGGAGCTAATGAAAAACTGTTTTTT.

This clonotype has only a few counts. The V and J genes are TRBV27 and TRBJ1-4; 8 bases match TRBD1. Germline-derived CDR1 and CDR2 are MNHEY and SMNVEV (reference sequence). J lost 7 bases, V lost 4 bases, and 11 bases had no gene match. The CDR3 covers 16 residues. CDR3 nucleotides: TGTGCCAGCAGTTCCCCGAACAGGGGGAGGATTGAAAAACTGTTTTTT. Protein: CASSSPNRGRIEKLFF.

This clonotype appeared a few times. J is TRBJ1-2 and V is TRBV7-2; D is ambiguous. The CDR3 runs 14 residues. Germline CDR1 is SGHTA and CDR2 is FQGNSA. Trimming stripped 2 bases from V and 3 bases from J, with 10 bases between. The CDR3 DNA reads TGTGCCAGCAGCTTATTTGAGGGTGACTATGGCTACACCTTC. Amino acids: CASSLFEGDYGYTF. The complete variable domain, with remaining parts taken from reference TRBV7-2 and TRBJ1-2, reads GAGVSQSPSNKVTEKGKDVELRCDPISGHTALYWYRQSLGQGLEFLIYFQGNSAPDKSGLPSDRFSAERTGGSVSTLTIQRTQQEDSAVYLCASSLFEGDYGYTFGSGTRLTVV.

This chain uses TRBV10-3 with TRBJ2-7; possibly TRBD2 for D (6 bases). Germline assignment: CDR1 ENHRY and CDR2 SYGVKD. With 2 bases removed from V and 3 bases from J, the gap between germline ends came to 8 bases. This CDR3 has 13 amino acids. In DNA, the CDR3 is TGTGCCATCAGTGAGGGAGGGGACTACGAGCAGTACTTC. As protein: CAISEGGDYEQYF.

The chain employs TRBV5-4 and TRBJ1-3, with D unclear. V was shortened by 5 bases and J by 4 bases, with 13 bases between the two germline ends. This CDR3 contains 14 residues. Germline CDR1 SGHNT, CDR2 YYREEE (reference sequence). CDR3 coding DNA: TGTGCCAGCAGTTCACCCGCGACCGGAAACACCATATATTTT. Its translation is CASSSPATGNTIYF.

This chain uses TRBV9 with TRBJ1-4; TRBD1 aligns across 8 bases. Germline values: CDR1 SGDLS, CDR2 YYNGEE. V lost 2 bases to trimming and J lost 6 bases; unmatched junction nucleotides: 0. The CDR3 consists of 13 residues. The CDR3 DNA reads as TGTGCCAGCAGCGTGGGACAGGATGAAAAACTGTTTTTT. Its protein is CASSVGQDEKLFF.

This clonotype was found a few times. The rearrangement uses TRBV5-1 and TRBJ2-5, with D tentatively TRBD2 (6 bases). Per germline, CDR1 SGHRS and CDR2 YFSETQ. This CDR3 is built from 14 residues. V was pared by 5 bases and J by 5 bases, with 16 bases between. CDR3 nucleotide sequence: TGCGCCAGCAGTGGTACGGGGGTCTCGGAGACCCAGTACTTC. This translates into CASSGTGVSETQYF.

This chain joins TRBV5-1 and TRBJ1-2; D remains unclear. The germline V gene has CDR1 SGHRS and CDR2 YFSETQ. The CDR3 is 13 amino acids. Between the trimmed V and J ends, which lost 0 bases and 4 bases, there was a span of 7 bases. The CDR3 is CASSLAPVYGYTF. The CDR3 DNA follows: TGCGCCAGCAGCTTGGCACCTGTCTATGGCTACACCTTC.

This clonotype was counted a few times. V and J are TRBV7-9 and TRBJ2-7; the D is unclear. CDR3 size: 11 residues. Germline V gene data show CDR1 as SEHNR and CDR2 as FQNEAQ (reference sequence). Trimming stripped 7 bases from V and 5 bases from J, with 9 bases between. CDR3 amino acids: CASNNGHEQYF. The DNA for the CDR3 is TGTGCCAGCAACAACGGCCACGAGCAGTACTTC.

CDR3 sequence (DNA): TGTGCCAGCAGTGCCGACAGGGCGGGCACAGATACGCAGTATTTT. Translation gives CASSADRAGTDTQYF. V gene TRBV12-3 or TRBV12-4 combines with J gene TRBJ2-3, with 7 positions matching TRBD1. Trimming removed 5 bases from V and 1 base from J; junction bases left unmatched: 6. The CDR3 consists of 15 residues.

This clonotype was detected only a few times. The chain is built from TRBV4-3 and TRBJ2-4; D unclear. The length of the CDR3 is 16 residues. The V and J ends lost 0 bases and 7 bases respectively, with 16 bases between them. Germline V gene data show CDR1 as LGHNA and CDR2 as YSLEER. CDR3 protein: CASSQDRGLMGNIQYF. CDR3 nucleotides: TGCGCCAGCAGCCAAGATAGAGGCCTGATGGGGAACATTCAGTACTTC.

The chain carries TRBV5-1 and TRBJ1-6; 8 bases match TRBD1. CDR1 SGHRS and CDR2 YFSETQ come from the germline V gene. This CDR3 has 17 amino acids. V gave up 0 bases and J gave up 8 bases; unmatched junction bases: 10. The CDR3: CASSLGDRGSRDSPLHF. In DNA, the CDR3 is TGCGCCAGCAGCTTGGGAGACAGGGGATCGAGAGATTCACCCCTCCACTTT.

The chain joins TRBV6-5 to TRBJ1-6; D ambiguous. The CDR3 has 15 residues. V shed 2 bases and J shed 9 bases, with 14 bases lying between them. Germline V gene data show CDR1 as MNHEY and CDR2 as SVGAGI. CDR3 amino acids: CASSYVRSWRSPLHF. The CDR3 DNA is TGTGCCAGCAGTTACGTCCGCTCCTGGCGTTCACCCCTCCACTTT.

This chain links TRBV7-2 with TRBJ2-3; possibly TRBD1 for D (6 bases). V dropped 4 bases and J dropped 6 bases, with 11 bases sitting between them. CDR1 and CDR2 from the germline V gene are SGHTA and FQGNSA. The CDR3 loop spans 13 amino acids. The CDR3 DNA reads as TGTGCCAGCAGCTCCAACCAGGGGGATACGCAGTATTTT. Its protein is CASSSNQGDTQYF.

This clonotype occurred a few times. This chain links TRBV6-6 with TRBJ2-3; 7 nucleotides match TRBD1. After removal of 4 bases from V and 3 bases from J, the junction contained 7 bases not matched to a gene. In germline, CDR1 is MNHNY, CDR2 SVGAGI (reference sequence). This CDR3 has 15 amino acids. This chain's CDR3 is CASSLQGMGTDTQYF. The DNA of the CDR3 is TGTGCCAGCAGTTTACAGGGGATGGGGACAGATACGCAGTATTTT.

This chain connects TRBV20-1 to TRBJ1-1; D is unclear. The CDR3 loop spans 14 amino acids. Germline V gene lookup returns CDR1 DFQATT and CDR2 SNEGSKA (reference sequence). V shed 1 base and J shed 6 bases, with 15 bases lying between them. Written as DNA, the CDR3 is TGCAGTGCTAGAGTCGTTGGGTATTGGCCTGAAGCTTTCTTT. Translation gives CSARVVGYWPEAFF.

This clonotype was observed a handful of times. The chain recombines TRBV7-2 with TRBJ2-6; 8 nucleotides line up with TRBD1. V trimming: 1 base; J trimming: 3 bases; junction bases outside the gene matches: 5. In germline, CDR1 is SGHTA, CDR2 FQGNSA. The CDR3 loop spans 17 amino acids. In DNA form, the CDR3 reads TGTGCCAGCAGCTTAGTTGCAGGGGGCGGTGGGGCCAACGTCCTGACTTTC. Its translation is CASSLVAGGGGANVLTF.

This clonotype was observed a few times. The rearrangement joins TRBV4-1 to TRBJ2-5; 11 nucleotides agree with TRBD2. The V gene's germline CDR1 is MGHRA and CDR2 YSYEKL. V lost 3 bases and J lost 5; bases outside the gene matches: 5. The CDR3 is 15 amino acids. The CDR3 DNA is TGCGCCAGCAGCCAGGTAGCGGGGGGGTTCGAGACCCAGTACTTC. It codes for CASSQVAGGFETQYF.

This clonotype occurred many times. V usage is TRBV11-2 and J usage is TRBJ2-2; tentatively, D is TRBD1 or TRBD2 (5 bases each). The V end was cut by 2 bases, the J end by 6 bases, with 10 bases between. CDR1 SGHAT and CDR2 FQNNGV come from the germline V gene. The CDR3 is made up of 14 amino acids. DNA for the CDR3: TGTGCCAGCAGCTTATTTAGGGGAGCCGGGGAGCTGTTTTTT. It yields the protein CASSLFRGAGELFF.

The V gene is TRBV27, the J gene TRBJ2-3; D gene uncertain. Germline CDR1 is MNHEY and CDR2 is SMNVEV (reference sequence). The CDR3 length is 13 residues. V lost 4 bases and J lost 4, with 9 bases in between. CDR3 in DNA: TGTGCCAGCAGTTGGCAAGGTGCAGATACGCAGTATTTT. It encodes CASSWQGADTQYF.

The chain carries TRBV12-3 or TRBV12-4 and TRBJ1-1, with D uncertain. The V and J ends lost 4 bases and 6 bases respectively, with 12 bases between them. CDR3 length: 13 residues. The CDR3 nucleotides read TGTGCCAGCAGTTACTCACCATCGGCTGAAGCTTTCTTT. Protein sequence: CASSYSPSAEAFF.

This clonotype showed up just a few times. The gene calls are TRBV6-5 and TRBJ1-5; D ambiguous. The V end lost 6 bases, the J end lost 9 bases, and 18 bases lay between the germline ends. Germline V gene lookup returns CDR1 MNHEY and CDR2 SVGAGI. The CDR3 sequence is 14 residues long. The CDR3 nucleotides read TGTGCCAGCAGCTTTGGACGGCGGATAGGGCCCCAGCATTTT. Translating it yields CASSFGRRIGPQHF.

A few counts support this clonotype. The CDR3 sequence: CASSVDRIPEKLFF. The CDR3 DNA sequence: TGTGCCAGCAGTGTGGACAGAATCCCTGAAAAACTGTTTTTT. The chain links TRBV5-6 to TRBJ1-4; D may be TRBD1 (6 bases). V shed 5 bases and J shed 7 bases, with 15 bases lying between them. CDR1 and CDR2 from the germline V gene are SGHDT and YYEEEE. The CDR3 is made up of 14 amino acids.

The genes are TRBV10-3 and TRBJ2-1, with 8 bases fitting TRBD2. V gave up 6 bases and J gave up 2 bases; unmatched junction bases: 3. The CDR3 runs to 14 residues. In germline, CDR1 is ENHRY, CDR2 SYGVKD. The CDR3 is CAIRPSGPYNEQFF. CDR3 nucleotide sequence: TGTGCCATCAGGCCTAGCGGGCCCTACAATGAGCAGTTCTTC.

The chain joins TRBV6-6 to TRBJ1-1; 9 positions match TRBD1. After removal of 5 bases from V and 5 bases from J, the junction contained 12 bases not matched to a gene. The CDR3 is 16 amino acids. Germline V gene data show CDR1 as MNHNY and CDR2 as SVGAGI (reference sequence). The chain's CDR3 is CASSTPLTGGWTEAFF. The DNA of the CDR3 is TGTGCCAGCAGTACCCCCTTGACAGGGGGTTGGACTGAAGCTTTCTTT.

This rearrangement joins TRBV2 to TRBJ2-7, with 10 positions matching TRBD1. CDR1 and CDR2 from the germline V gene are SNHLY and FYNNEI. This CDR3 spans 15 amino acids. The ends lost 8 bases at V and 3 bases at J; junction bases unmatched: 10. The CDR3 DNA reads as TGTGCCAGCCGCCTCGGGGACAGGGGTTTCTACGAGCAGTACTTC. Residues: CASRLGDRGFYEQYF.